A single T cell receptor beta chain is shown here with its context. Its antigen has not been determined. No qualities accompany the bases; no much larger clone lies one base away. Samples from volunteer blood donors who had recovered from COVID-19 were contributed by a second Seattle source. Each collaborating institution followed its own protocols to collect whole blood in K2EDTA tubes. For TCRbeta analysis, collaborators shipped samples as frozen whole blood, isolated PBMCs, or DNA extracted from either of those sample types. This sample was taken from a study of blood T cell repertoires in COVID-19 (dated by TCRdb to between 2020 and 2021). For the wider study: Samples covering the acute and convalescent phases of COVID-19 were provided by collaborators in the United States, Italy and Spain. The material from the prospective study consisted of cDNA or gDNA derived from T cells, B-cell-depleted T cells, or PBMCs. The dataset comprised deeply sampled blood TCRbeta repertoires from subjects exposed to, actively infected with, or recovered from COVID-19. The repertoires were made available in a free public database intended to serve as a resource for research on the immune response to SARS-CoV-2. Samples came from the ongoing ImmuneRACE study (first 160 participants) plus 1,254 subjects from 6 global collaborators. A de-identified subject ID, COVID-19 status, age in years and sex were almost always included in the sample metadata. HLA class I and class II types, where available, came from metadata supplied by the sample provider rather than from assay-based typing. The study at large found these results: Clinical and demographic metadata were provided uncurated, with the amount varying by source and participant.

TCRbeta CDR3 regions were amplified from genomic DNA by means of the immunoSEQ Assay, a bias-controlled multiplex PCR. As for the original processing: Within the assay, amplification of reference gene primers was used to estimate how many nucleated cells each sample contained. To quantify the absolute abundance of each unique TCRbeta CDR3 rearrangement, sequence reads were collapsed and filtered. Productive Simpson clonality was computed per sample as the square root of Simpson's diversity index over productive rearrangements. TCRdb mirrors the immuneACCESS table, restricted to in-frame sequences. Some clones are absent from its copies; in checked studies, under half trace to an unresolved V gene, and the reason for the others is unknown. The DNA was the basis for D and trimming; V, J and clone size are from that table. The sample table holds under 300,000 clones, of which around four fifths were seen once. The ten largest clones take up around 2% of the sample.

The source of this sequence is a man aged 25-45 years who had recovered from COVID-19. Specimen: peripheral blood.

The DNA sequence is TGTGCCAGCAGCTTGGGGCAGGTCACAGATACGCAGTATTTT. Its translation is CASSLGQVTDTQYF. The rearrangement joined TRBV5-8 to TRBJ2-3, with the D gene not confidently named. The CDR1 and CDR2 encoded by the germline V gene are SGHTS and YDEGEE. Trimming removed 0 bases from V and 2 bases from J, leaving 7 bases between the germline ends. Including cysteine and phenylalanine, the CDR3 has 14 amino acids. Only the CDR3 part of the read is kept: 42 bases, read in frame from the first base. Supplemented by the reference TRBV5-8 and TRBJ2-3 proteins around the CDR3, the complete variable domain is EAGVTQSPTHLIKTRGQQATLRCSPISGHTSVYWYQQALGLGLQFLLWYDEGEERNRGNFPPRFSGRQFPNYSSELNVNALELEDSALYLCASSLGQVTDTQYFGPGTRLTVL.